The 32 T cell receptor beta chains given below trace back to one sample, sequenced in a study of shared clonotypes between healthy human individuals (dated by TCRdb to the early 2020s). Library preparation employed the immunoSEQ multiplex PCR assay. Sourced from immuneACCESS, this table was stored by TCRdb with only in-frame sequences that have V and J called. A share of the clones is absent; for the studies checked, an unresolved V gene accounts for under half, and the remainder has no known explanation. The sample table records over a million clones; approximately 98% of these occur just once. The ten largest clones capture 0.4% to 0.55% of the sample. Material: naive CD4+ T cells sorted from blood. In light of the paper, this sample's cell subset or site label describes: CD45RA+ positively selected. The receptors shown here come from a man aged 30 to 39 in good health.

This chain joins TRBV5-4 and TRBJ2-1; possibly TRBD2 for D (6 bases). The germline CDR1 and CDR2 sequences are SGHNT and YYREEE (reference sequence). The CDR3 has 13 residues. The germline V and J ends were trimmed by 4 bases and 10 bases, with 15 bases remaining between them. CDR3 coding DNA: TGTGCCAGCAGCCTGGGGAGGTCAGGAGAGCAGTTCTTC. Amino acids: CASSLGRSGEQFF.

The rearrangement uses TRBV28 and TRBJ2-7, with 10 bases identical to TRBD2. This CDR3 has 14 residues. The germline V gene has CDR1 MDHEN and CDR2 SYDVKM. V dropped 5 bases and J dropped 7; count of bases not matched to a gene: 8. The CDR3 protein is CASSVSGRAWEQYF. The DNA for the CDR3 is TGTGCCAGCAGTGTGAGCGGGAGGGCCTGGGAGCAGTACTTC.

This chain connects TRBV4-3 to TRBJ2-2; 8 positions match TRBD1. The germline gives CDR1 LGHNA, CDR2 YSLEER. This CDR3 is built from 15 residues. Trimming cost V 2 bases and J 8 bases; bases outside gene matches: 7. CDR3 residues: CASSQLLQGAGELFF. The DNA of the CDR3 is TGCGCCAGCAGCCAATTATTGCAGGGGGCAGGGGAGCTGTTTTTT.

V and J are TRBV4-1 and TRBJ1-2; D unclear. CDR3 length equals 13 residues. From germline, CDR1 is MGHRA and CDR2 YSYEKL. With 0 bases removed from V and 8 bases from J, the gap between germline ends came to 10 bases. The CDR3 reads CASSQDGRTGYTF. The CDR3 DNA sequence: TGCGCCAGCAGCCAAGATGGGAGAACCGGCTACACCTTC.

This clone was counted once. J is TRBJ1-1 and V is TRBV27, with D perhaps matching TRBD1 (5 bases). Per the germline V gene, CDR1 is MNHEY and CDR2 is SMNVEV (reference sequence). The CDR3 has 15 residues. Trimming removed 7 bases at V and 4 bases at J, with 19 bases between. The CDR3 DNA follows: TGTGCCAGCACCGAAAATTATCCGGGGGGCACTGAAGCTTTCTTT. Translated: CASTENYPGGTEAFF.

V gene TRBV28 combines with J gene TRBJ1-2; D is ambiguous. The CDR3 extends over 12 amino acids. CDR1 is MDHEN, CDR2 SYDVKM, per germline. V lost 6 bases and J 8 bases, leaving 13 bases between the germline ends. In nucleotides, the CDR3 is TGTGCCAGCAGGTCCTCCTCGGAGGGCTACACCTTC. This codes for CASRSSSEGYTF.

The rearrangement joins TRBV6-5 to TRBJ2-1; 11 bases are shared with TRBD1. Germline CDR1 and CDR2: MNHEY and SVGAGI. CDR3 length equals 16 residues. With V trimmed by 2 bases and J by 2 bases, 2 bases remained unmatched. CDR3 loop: CASSYLGQGAYNEQFF. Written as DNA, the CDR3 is TGTGCCAGCAGTTACCTGGGACAGGGGGCCTACAATGAGCAGTTCTTC.

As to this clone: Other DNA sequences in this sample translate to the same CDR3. CDR3 sequence: CASSLGQGYEQYF. CDR3 coding DNA: TGTGCCAGCAGCCTGGGACAGGGCTACGAGCAGTACTTC. J is TRBJ2-7 and V is TRBV28; 9 bases agree with TRBD1. Germline CDR1 reads MDHEN; CDR2 reads SYDVKM. This CDR3 is built from 13 residues. V dropped 6 bases and J dropped 3; count of bases not matched to a gene: 3.

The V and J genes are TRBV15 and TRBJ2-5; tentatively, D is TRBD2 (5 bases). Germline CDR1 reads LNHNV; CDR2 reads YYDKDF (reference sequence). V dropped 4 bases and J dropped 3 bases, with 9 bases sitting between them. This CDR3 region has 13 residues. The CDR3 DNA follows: TGTGCCACCAGCAAATTGGGAGAAGAGACCCAGTACTTC. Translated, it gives CATSKLGEETQYF.

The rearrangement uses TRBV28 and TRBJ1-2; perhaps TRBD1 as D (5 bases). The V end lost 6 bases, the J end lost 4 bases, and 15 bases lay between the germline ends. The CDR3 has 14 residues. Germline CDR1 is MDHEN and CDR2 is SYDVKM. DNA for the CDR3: TGTGCCAGCAGCCCCAGGGCTCCCCTCTATGGCTACACCTTC. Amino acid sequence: CASSPRAPLYGYTF.

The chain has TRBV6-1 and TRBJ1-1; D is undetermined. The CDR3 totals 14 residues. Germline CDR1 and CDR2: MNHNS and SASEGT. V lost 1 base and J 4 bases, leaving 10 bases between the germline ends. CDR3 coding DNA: TGTGCCAGCAGTGAAGTGCTTACGGGCACTGAAGCTTTCTTT. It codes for CASSEVLTGTEAFF.

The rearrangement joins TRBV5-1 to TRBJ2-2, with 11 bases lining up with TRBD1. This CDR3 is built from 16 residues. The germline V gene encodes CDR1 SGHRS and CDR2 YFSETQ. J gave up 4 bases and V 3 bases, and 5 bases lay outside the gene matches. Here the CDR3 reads CASSSGQGAGTGELFF. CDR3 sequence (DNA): TGCGCCAGCAGCTCAGGACAGGGGGCGGGCACCGGGGAGCTGTTTTTT. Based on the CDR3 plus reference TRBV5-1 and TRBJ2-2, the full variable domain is KAGVTQTPRYLIKTRGQQVTLSCSPISGHRSVSWYQQTPGQGLQFLFEYFSETQRNKGNFPGRFSGRQFSNSRSEMNVSTLELGDSALYLCASSSGQGAGTGELFFGEGSRLTVL.

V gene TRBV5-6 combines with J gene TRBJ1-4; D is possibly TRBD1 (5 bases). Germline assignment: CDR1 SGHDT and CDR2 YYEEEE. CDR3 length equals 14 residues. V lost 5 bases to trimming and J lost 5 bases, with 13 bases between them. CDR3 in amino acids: CASSSRGLNEKLFF. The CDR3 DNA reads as TGTGCCAGCAGTTCTAGGGGATTGAATGAAAAACTGTTTTTT. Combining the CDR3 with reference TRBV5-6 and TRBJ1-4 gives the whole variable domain DAGVTQSPTHLIKTRGQQVTLRCSPKSGHDTVSWYQQALGQGPQFIFQYYEEEERQRGNFPDRFSGHQFPNYSSELNVNALLLGDSALYLCASSSRGLNEKLFFGSGTQLSVL.

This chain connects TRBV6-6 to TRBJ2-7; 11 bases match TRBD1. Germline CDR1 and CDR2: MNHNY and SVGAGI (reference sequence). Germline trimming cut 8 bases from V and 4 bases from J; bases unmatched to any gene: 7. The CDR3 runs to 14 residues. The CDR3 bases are TGTGCCAGCTGTTCCGGGACAGGGGGTTACGAGCAGTACTTC. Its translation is CASCSGTGGYEQYF.

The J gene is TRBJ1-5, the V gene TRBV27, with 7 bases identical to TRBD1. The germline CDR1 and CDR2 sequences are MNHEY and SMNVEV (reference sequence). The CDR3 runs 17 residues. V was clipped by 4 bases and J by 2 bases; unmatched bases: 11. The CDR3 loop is CASSYYRGGGGNQPQHF. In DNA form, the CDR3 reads TGTGCCAGCAGTTACTACAGGGGCGGGGGCGGCAATCAGCCCCAGCATTTT.

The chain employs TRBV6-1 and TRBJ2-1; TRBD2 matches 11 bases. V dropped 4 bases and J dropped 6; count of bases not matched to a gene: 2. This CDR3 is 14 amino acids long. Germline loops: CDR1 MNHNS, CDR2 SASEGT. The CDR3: CASSALAGGNEQFF. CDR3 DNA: TGTGCCAGCAGTGCCCTAGCGGGAGGCAATGAGCAGTTCTTC.

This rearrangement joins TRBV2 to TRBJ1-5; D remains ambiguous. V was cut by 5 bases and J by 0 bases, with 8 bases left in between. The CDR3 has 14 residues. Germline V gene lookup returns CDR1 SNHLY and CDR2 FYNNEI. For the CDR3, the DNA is TGTGCCAGCAGTCTAGAATATAGCAATCAGCCCCAGCATTTT. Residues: CASSLEYSNQPQHF.

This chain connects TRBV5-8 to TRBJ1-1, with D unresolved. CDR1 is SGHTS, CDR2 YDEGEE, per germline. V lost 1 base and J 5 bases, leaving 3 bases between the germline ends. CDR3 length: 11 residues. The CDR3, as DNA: TGTGCCAGCAGCTTGATTACTGAAGCTTTCTTT. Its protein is CASSLITEAFF.

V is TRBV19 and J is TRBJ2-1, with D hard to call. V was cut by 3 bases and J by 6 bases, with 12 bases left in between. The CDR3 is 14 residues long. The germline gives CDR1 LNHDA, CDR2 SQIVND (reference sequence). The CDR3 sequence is CASSIQRPGNEQFF. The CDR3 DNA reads TGTGCCAGTAGTATTCAGCGCCCGGGCAATGAGCAGTTCTTC.

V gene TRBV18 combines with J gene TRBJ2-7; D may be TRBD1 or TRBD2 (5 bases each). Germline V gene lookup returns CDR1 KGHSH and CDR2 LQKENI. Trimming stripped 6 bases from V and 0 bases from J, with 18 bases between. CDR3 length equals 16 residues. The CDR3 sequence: CASSLHDPGSSYEQYF. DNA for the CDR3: TGTGCCAGCTCTCTTCACGATCCAGGGAGCTCCTACGAGCAGTACTTC.

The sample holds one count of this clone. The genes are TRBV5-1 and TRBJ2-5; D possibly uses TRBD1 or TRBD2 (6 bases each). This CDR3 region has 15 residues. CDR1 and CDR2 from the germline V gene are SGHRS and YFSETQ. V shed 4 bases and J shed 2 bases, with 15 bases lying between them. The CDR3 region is CASSVGGTSQETQYF. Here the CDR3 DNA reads TGCGCCAGCAGCGTAGGGGGGACATCACAAGAGACCCAGTACTTC.

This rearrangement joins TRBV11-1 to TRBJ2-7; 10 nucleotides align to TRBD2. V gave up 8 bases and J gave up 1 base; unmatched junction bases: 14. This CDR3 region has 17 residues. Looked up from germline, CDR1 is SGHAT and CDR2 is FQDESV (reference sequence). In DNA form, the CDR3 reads TGTGCCAGCTCCCTGGGGAGGACTAGCGGCGTTTCCTACGAGCAGTACTTC. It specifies CASSLGRTSGVSYEQYF.

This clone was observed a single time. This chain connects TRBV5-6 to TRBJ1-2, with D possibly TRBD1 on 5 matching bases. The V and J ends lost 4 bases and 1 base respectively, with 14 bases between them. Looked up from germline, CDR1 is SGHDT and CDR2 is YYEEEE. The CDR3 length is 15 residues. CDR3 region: CASSQGQAHNYGYTF. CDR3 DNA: TGTGCCAGCAGCCAGGGCCAGGCACATAACTATGGCTACACCTTC. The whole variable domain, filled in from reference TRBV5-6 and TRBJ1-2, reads DAGVTQSPTHLIKTRGQQVTLRCSPKSGHDTVSWYQQALGQGPQFIFQYYEEEERQRGNFPDRFSGHQFPNYSSELNVNALLLGDSALYLCASSQGQAHNYGYTFGSGTRLTVV.

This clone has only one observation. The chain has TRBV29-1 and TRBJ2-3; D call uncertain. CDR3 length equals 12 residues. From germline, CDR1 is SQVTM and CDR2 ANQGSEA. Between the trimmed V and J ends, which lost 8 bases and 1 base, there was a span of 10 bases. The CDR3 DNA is TGCAGCTTATTAAGGGGCACAGATACGCAGTATTTT. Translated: CSLLRGTDTQYF.

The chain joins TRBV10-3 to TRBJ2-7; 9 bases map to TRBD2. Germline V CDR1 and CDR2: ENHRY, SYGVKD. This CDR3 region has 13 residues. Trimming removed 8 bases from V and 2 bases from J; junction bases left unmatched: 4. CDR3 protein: CAIGAGGTYEQYF. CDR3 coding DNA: TGTGCCATCGGGGCGGGAGGGACCTACGAGCAGTACTTC.

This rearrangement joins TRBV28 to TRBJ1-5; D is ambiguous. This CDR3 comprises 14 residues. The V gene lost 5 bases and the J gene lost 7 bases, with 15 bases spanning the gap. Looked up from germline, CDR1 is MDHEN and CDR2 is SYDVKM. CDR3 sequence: CASSAAGILQPQHF. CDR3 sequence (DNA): TGTGCCAGCAGTGCGGCAGGAATTCTCCAGCCCCAGCATTTT.

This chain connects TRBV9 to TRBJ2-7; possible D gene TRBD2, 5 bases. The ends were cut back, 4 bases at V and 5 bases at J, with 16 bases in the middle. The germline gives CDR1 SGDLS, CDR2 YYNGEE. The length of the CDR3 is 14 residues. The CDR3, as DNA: TGTGCCAGCAGCCCCATGGACTTGGTCCACGAGCAGTACTTC. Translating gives CASSPMDLVHEQYF.

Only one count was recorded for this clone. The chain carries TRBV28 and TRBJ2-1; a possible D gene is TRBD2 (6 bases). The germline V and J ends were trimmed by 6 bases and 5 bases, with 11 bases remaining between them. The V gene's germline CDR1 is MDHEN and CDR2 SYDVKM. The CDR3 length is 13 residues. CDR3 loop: CASRTGLHNEQFF. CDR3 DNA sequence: TGTGCCAGCAGAACGGGACTGCACAATGAGCAGTTCTTC.

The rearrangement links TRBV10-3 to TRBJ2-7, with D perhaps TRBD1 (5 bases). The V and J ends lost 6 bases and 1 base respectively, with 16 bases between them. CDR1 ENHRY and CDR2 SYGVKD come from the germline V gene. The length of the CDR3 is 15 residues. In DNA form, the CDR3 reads TGTGCCATCAGGGCCGGCAGGGAAGGTTCCTACGAGCAGTACTTC. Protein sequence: CAIRAGREGSYEQYF.

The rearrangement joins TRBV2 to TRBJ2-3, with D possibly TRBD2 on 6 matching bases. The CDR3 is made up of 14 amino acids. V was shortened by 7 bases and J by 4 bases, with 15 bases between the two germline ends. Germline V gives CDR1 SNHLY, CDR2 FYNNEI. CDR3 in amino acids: CASMSRSGADTQYF. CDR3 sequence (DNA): TGTGCCAGCATGTCCCGCTCGGGAGCAGATACGCAGTATTTT.

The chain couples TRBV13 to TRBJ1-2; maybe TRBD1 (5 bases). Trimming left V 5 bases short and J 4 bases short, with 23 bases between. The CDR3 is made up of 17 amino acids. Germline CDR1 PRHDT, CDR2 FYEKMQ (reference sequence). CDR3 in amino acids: CASSGRTQTGVAYGYTF. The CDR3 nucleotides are TGTGCCAGCAGCGGGAGGACACAAACCGGGGTAGCCTATGGCTACACCTTC. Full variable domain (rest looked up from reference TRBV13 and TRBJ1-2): AAGVIQSPRHLIKEKRETATLKCYPIPRHDTVYWYQQGPGQDPQFLISFYEKMQSDKGSIPDRFSAQQFSDYHSELNMSSLELGDSALYFCASSGRTQTGVAYGYTFGSGTRLTVV.

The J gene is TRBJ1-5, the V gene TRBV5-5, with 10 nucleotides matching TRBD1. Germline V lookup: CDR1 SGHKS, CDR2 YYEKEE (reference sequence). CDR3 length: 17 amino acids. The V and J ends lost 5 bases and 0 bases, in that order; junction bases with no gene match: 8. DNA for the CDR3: TGTGCCAGCAGTTGGGGGACAGGGGAATATAGCAATCAGCCCCAGCATTTT. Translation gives CASSWGTGEYSNQPQHF.